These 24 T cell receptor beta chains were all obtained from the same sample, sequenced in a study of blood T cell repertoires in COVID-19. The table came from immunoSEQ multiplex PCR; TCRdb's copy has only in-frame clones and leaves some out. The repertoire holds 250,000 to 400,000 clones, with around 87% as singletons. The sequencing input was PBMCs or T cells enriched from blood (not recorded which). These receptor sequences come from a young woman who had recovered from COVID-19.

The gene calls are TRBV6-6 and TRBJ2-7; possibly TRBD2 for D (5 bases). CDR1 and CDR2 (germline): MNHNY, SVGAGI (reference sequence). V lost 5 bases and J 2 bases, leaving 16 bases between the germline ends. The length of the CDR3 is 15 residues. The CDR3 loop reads CASSEGTSPPYEQYF. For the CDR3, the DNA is TGTGCCAGCAGTGAGGGCACATCCCCCCCCTACGAGCAGTACTTC.

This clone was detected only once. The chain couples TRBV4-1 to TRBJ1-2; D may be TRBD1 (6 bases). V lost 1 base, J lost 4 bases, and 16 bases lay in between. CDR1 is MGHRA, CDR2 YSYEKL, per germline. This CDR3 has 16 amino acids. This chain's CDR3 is CASSQAGQFTLYGYTF. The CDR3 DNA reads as TGCGCCAGCAGCCAAGCCGGACAGTTCACCCTCTATGGCTACACCTTC.

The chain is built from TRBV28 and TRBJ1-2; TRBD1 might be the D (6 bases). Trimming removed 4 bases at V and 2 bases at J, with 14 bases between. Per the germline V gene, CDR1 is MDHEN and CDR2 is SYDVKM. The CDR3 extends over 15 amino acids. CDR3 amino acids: CASSSHRVGNYGYTF. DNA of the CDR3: TGTGCCAGCAGTTCTCACAGGGTGGGGAACTATGGCTACACCTTC.

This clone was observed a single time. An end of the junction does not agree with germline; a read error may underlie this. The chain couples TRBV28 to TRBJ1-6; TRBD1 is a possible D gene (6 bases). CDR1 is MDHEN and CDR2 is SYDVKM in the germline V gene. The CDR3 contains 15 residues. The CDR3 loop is CASTLLQGSSSPLHF. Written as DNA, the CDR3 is TGTGCCAGCACTTTACTACAGGGTTCAAGTTCACCCCTCCACTTT.

CDR3 sequence: CAISEALTSGGGIQYF. DNA of the CDR3: TGTGCCATCAGTGAGGCCCTGACTAGCGGGGGTGGCATTCAGTACTTC. This rearrangement joins TRBV10-3 to TRBJ2-4; 12 bases are shared with TRBD2. Trimming cost V 2 bases and J 9 bases; bases outside gene matches: 8. This CDR3 is 16 amino acids long. Germline V gene sequence: CDR1 ENHRY, CDR2 SYGVKD.

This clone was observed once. This chain's CDR3 is CASSQDRTENYNEQFF. The CDR3 DNA reads as TGCGCCAGCAGCCAAGATAGGACAGAGAACTACAATGAGCAGTTCTTC. The V gene is TRBV4-1, the J gene TRBJ2-1, with TRBD1 as a possible D gene (6 bases). This CDR3 has 16 residues. Germline V gene lookup returns CDR1 MGHRA and CDR2 YSYEKL. V lost 0 bases, J lost 3 bases, and 12 bases lay in between.

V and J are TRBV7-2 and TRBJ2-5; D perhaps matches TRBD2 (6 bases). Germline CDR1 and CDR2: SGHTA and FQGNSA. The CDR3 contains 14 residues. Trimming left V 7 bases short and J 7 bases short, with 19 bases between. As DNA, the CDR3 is TGTGCCAGCACCTCAATGTCTAGCGAGGGGACCCAGTACTTC. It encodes CASTSMSSEGTQYF. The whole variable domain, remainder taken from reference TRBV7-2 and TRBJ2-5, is GAGVSQSPSNKVTEKGKDVELRCDPISGHTALYWYRQSLGQGLEFLIYFQGNSAPDKSGLPSDRFSAERTGGSVSTLTIQRTQQEDSAVYLCASTSMSSEGTQYFGPGTRLLVL.

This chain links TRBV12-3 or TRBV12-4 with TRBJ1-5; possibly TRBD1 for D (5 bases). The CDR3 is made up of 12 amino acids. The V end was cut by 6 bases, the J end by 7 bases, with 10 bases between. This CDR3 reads CASRQGTQPQHF. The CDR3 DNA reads TGTGCCAGCAGGCAGGGAACCCAGCCCCAGCATTTT.

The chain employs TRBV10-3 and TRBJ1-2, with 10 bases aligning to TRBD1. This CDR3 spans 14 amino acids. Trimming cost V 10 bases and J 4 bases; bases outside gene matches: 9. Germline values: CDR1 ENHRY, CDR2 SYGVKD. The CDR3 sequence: CASKPTGGIYGYTF. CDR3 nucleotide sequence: TGTGCCAGCAAACCGACAGGGGGCATCTATGGCTACACCTTC.

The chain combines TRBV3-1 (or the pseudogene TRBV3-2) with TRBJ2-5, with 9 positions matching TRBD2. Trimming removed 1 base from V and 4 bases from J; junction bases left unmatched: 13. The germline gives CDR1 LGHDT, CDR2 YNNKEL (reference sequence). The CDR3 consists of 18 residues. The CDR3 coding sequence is TGTGCCAGCAGCCAAGGGGTTTACGGCGGGGGGGCAGGAGAGACCCAGTACTTC. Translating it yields CASSQGVYGGGAGETQYF.

The CDR3, as DNA: TGTGCCACCAGTGAGCCGGACCCACAGGGTGGCACTGAAGCTTTCTTT. This sequence encodes CATSEPDPQGGTEAFF. The chain uses TRBV24-1 and TRBJ1-1, with D perhaps TRBD1 (6 bases). Trimming took 4 bases from V and 4 from J, leaving 18 bases between them. CDR3 length equals 16 residues. Germline lookup yields CDR1 KGHDR and CDR2 SFDVKD.

The CDR3 DNA is TGTGCCAGCAGCTCTGTCGCAGATACGCAGTATTTT. Amino acid sequence: CASSSVADTQYF. The genes are TRBV7-2 and TRBJ2-3; unclear D gene. The CDR3 sequence is 12 residues long. V dropped 4 bases and J dropped 4 bases, with 6 bases sitting between them. Germline CDR1 and CDR2: SGHTA and FQGNSA.

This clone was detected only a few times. This CDR3 reads CASSERKGRTGLSNQPQHF. In nucleotides, the CDR3 is TGTGCCAGCAGCGAACGTAAAGGACGGACAGGGCTTAGCAATCAGCCCCAGCATTTT. The gene calls are TRBV21-1 and TRBJ1-5; no check of the table's D call, TRBD1, against the DNA was made. TRBV21-1 counts as a pseudogene. The CDR3 has 19 amino acids.

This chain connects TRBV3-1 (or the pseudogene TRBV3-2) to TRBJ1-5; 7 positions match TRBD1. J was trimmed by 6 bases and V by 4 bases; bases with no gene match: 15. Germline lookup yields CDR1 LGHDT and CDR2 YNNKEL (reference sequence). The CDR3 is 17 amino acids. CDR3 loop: CASSPDLGQRASQPQHF. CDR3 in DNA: TGTGCCAGCAGCCCTGACTTGGGACAGAGAGCCAGTCAGCCCCAGCATTTT.

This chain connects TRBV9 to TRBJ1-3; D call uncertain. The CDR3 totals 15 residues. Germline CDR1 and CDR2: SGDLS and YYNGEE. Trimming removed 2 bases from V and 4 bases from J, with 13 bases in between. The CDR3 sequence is CASSVQPGSGNTIYF. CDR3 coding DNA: TGTGCCAGCAGCGTGCAGCCGGGGTCCGGAAACACCATATATTTT.

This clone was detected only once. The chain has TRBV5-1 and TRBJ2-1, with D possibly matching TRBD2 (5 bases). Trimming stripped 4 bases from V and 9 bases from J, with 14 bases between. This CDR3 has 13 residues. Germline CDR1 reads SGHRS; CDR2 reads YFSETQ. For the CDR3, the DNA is TGCGCCAGCAGCATGGTGATGGGGAGTGAGCAGTTCTTC. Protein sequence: CASSMVMGSEQFF.

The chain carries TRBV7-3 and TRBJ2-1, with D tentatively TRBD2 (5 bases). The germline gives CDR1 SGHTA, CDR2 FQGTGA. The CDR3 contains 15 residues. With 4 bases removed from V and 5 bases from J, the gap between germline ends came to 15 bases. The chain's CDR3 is CASSSDFGVHNEQFF. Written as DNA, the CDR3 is TGTGCCAGCAGCTCGGATTTCGGGGTTCACAATGAGCAGTTCTTC.

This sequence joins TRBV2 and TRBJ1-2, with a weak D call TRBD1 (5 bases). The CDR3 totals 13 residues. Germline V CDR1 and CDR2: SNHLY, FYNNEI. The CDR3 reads CVLRGLSDYGYTF. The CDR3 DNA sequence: TGTGTCCTCCGGGGGTTGAGTGACTATGGCTACACCTTC.

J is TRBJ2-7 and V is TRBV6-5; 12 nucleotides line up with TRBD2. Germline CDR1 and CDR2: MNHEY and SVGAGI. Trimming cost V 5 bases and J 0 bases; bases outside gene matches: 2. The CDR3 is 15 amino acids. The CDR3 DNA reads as TGTGCCAGCAGTCCACTAGCGGGGGGCTCCTACGAGCAGTACTTC. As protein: CASSPLAGGSYEQYF.

CDR3 in amino acids: CASSYQQANLYGYTF. The CDR3 DNA reads TGTGCCAGCAGTTACCAACAGGCTAATCTCTATGGCTACACCTTC. The V and J genes are TRBV6-5 and TRBJ1-2, with D possibly TRBD1 on 5 matching bases. From germline, CDR1 is MNHEY and CDR2 SVGAGI. This CDR3 comprises 15 residues. V lost 2 bases and J 4 bases, leaving 14 bases between the germline ends.

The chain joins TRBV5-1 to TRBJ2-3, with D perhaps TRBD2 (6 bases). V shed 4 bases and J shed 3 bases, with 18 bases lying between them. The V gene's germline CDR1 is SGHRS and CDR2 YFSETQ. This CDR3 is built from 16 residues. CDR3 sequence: CASSPGDLSGTDTQYF. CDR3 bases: TGCGCCAGCAGCCCGGGGGACCTTTCAGGGACAGATACGCAGTATTTT.

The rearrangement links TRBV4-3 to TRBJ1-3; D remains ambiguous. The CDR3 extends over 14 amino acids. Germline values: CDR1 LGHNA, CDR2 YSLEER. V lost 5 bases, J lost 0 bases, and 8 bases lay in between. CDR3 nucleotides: TGCGCCAGCAGCTCGGGGTACTCTGGAAACACCATATATTTT. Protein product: CASSSGYSGNTIYF.

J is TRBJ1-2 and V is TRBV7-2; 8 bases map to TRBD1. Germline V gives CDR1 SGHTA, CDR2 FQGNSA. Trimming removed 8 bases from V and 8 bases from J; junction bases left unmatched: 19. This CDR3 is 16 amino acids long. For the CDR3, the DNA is TGTGCCAGCGCTCCCGGGCCCGACAGGGGTCTTTCAGGCTACACCTTC. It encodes CASAPGPDRGLSGYTF.

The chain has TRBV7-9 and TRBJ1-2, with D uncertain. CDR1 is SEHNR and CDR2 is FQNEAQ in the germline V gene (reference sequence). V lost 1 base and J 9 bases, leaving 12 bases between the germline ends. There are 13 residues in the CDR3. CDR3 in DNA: TGTGCCAGCAGCTTAGTTGGGGAGAGGAGCTACACCTTC. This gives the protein CASSLVGERSYTF.